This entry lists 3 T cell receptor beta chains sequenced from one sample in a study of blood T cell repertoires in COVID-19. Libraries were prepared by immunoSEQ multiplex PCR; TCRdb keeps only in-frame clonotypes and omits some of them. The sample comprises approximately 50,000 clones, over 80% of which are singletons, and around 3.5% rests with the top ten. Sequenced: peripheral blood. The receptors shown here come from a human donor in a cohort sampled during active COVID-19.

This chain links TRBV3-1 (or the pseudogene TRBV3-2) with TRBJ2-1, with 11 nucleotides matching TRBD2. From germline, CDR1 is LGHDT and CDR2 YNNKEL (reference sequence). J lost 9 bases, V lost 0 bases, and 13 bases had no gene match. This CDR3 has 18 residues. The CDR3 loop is CASSQELGLAADRGEQFF. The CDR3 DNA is TGTGCCAGCAGCCAAGAACTGGGACTAGCGGCGGATCGGGGTGAGCAGTTCTTC.

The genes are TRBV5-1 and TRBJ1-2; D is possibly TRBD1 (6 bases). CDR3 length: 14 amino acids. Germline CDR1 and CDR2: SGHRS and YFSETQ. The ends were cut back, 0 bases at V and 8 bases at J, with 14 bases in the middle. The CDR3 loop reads CASSLVQGTGGYTF. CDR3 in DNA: TGCGCCAGCAGCTTGGTACAGGGAACGGGAGGCTACACCTTC.

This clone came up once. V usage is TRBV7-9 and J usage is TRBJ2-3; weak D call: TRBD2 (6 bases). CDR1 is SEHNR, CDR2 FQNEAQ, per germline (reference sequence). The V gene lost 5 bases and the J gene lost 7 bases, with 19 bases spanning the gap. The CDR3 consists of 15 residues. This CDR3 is CASSPPTGTLYTQYF. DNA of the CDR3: TGTGCCAGCAGCCCCCCGACCGGGACTTTATATACGCAGTATTTT. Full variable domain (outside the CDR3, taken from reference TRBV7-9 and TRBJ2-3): DTGVSQNPRHKITKRGQNVTFRCDPISEHNRLYWYRQTLGQGPEFLTYFQNEAQLEKSRLLSDRFSAERPKGSFSTLEIQRTEQGDSAMYLCASSPPTGTLYTQYFGPGTRLTVL.